The 21 T cell receptor beta chains below were found in one sample sequenced in a study of graft-versus-host responses after intestinal transplantation. Only in-frame clones appear in the TCRdb table, and some are missing; sequencing was by immunoSEQ multiplex PCR. The table records more than 9,000 clones, approximately 80% of them present only once. Lymphocytes (intraepithelial and lamina propria) were released by processing the graft tissue. The material sequenced was ileum tissue, taken roughly 530 days after intestinal transplant. These receptors originate from a human patient who received an intestinal transplant, so some T cells may come from the graft donor.

V and J are TRBV27 and TRBJ2-1; a weak D match, TRBD1 (5 bases). The CDR3 spans 14 residues. The germline CDR1 and CDR2 sequences are MNHEY and SMNVEV (reference sequence). V dropped 4 bases and J dropped 2 bases, with 9 bases sitting between them. The CDR3 sequence is CASSSLDTYNEQFF. CDR3 sequence (DNA): TGTGCCAGCAGTTCGTTGGACACCTACAATGAGCAGTTCTTC.

This chain uses TRBV6-4 with TRBJ1-5; D is ambiguous. Trimming cost V 2 bases and J 6 bases, with 14 bases left between them. This CDR3 region has 15 residues. Germline V gene sequence: CDR1 MRHNA, CDR2 SNTAGT. The chain's CDR3 is CASSDQAGRAQPQHF. As DNA, the CDR3 is TGTGCCAGCAGTGACCAAGCCGGGCGGGCTCAGCCCCAGCATTTT.

The V call is TRBV7-2, the J call TRBJ2-7; D ambiguous. Trimming stripped 4 bases from V and 4 bases from J, with 5 bases between. This CDR3 is built from 11 residues. Germline V gene data show CDR1 as SGHTA and CDR2 as FQGNSA. CDR3 sequence: CASSSRYEQYF. In DNA form, the CDR3 reads TGTGCCAGCAGCTCGAGATACGAGCAGTACTTC.

The rearrangement uses TRBV5-1 and TRBJ2-2; maybe TRBD1 (5 bases). CDR1 is SGHRS and CDR2 is YFSETQ in the germline V gene. The length of the CDR3 is 16 residues. Trimming removed 3 bases from V and 0 bases from J, with 12 bases in between. Here the CDR3 reads CASSYQDIANTGELFF. The CDR3 DNA is TGCGCCAGCAGCTATCAGGACATCGCGAACACCGGGGAGCTGTTTTTT.

V and J are TRBV7-2 and TRBJ1-6; D remains ambiguous. The CDR3 runs 11 residues. Germline CDR1 and CDR2: SGHTA and FQGNSA. Trimming cost V 2 bases and J 7 bases, with 0 bases left between them. Written as DNA, the CDR3 is TGTGCCAGCAGCTTAAATTCACCCCTCCACTTT. Protein product: CASSLNSPLHF.

The chain uses TRBV5-1 and TRBJ2-7; D tentatively fits TRBD1 or TRBD2 (5 bases each). This CDR3 contains 14 residues. The ends were cut back, 2 bases at V and 6 bases at J, with 15 bases in the middle. Per germline, CDR1 SGHRS and CDR2 YFSETQ. CDR3 in amino acids: CASSFGDRTSEQYF. As DNA, the CDR3 is TGCGCCAGCAGCTTTGGGGACCGCACCTCCGAGCAGTACTTC. The whole variable domain, filled in from reference TRBV5-1 and TRBJ2-7, reads KAGVTQTPRYLIKTRGQQVTLSCSPISGHRSVSWYQQTPGQGLQFLFEYFSETQRNKGNFPGRFSGRQFSNSRSEMNVSTLELGDSALYLCASSFGDRTSEQYFGPGTRLTVT.

A note on this clone: The junction departs from germline at one end; a sequencing error may be responsible. V gene TRBV6-5 combines with J gene TRBJ1-3; 11 positions agree with TRBD1. The V gene's germline CDR1 is MNHEY and CDR2 SVGAGI. The CDR3 loop spans 15 amino acids. CDR3 sequence (DNA): TGTGCCGGCAGTTACACCGGGACAGGGGGGGACACCATATATTTT. It yields the protein CAGSYTGTGGDTIYF.

The chain employs TRBV6-1 and TRBJ1-4, with 9 bases lining up with TRBD1. With V trimmed by 1 base and J by 7 bases, 1 base remained unmatched. CDR1 is MNHNS, CDR2 SASEGT, per germline. This CDR3 has 14 residues. The CDR3 DNA is TGTGCCAGCAGTGAAGGGACAGGGGCTGAAAAACTGTTTTTT. Encoded protein: CASSEGTGAEKLFF.

The chain links TRBV6-5 to TRBJ1-1; D gene unclear. The germline CDR1 and CDR2 sequences are MNHEY and SVGAGI. Trimming took 1 base from V and 2 from J, leaving 14 bases between them. The CDR3 covers 16 residues. The CDR3 nucleotides are TGTGCCAGCAGTTACTATCGGGCCCGCGGAAACACTGAAGCTTTCTTT. It codes for CASSYYRARGNTEAFF.

The chain carries TRBV6-5 and TRBJ2-5; TRBD1 is a possible D gene (6 bases). The CDR3 runs 14 residues. The V gene's germline CDR1 is MNHEY and CDR2 SVGAGI. The V and J ends lost 4 bases and 5 bases respectively, with 14 bases between them. Here the CDR3 DNA reads TGTGCCAGCAGTTTCCATGACAGGCGGGAGACCCAGTACTTC. The encoded protein is CASSFHDRRETQYF.

This sequence joins TRBV11-2 and TRBJ2-1; perhaps TRBD2 as D (5 bases). CDR3 size: 13 residues. The germline V and J ends were trimmed by 0 bases and 8 bases, with 8 bases remaining between them. Germline V gives CDR1 SGHAT, CDR2 FQNNGV. Here the CDR3 DNA reads TGTGCCAGCAGCTTAGACTTGAGGGATGAGCAGTTCTTC. It specifies CASSLDLRDEQFF.

A remark on this clone: At one boundary the junction diverges from the germline segment, which might be a read error. Other nucleotide sequences in the sample specify the same CDR3. This chain joins TRBV6-6 and TRBJ2-1, with 9 bases matching TRBD2. CDR1 MNHNY and CDR2 SVGAGI come from the germline V gene (reference sequence). This CDR3 is 15 amino acids long. The CDR3: CASSYGGTSTNEQFF. In nucleotides, the CDR3 is TGTGCCAGTAGTTACGGAGGGACTAGCACCAATGAGCAGTTCTTC.

The V call is TRBV11-2, the J call TRBJ2-1, with unresolved D. Germline V gene sequence: CDR1 SGHAT, CDR2 FQNNGV. The V end was cut by 0 bases, the J end by 8 bases, with 2 bases between. The CDR3 extends over 11 amino acids. CDR3 loop: CASSLDDEQFF. The DNA for the CDR3 is TGTGCCAGCAGCTTAGATGATGAGCAGTTCTTC.

The V gene is TRBV11-2, the J gene TRBJ2-7, with 7 bases lining up with TRBD1. Germline V gene sequence: CDR1 SGHAT, CDR2 FQNNGV. The CDR3 is made up of 16 amino acids. Trimming took 5 bases from V and 2 from J; bases not matched to a gene: 12. CDR3 residues: CASSPNRRTGPYEQYF. In DNA form, the CDR3 reads TGTGCCAGCAGCCCCAACCGACGGACAGGTCCCTACGAGCAGTACTTC.

The gene calls are TRBV27 and TRBJ1-5, with 7 bases matching TRBD1. Germline trimming cut 6 bases from V and 7 bases from J; bases unmatched to any gene: 21. CDR1 and CDR2 (germline): MNHEY, SMNVEV (reference sequence). The CDR3 is 18 amino acids. CDR3 region: CASSAPQWADREGQPQHF. CDR3 coding DNA: TGTGCCAGCAGCGCCCCCCAGTGGGCCGACAGGGAGGGACAGCCCCAGCATTTT.

The rearrangement uses TRBV19 and TRBJ1-1; 9 nucleotides line up with TRBD1. Per germline, CDR1 LNHDA and CDR2 SQIVND (reference sequence). With V trimmed by 9 bases and J by 0 bases, 8 bases remained unmatched. The CDR3 is 15 residues long. For the CDR3, the DNA is TGTGCCAGCTTCGGGACAGGGCCTATGAACACTGAAGCTTTCTTT. Its translation: CASFGTGPMNTEAFF.

This chain connects TRBV5-1 to TRBJ2-3; D might be TRBD2 (6 bases). The germline V gene encodes CDR1 SGHRS and CDR2 YFSETQ. This CDR3 is built from 15 residues. V gave up 0 bases and J gave up 0 bases, with 8 bases separating them. The CDR3 sequence: CASSLDSGSTDTQYF. The CDR3 nucleotides are TGCGCCAGCAGCTTGGATAGCGGAAGCACAGATACGCAGTATTTT.

The rearrangement uses TRBV6-5 and TRBJ2-5; D call uncertain. The CDR3 sequence is 12 residues long. The V end was cut by 4 bases, the J end by 0 bases, with 3 bases between. CDR1 is MNHEY, CDR2 SVGAGI, per germline. The CDR3 here is CASSLNQETQYF. The DNA for the CDR3 is TGTGCCAGCAGTTTAAACCAAGAGACCCAGTACTTC.

The gene calls are TRBV7-2 and TRBJ1-2, with a possible D match to TRBD1 (5 bases). The CDR3 covers 13 residues. Germline V gives CDR1 SGHTA, CDR2 FQGNSA. V lost 2 bases and J lost 2, with 6 bases in between. This chain's CDR3 is CASSLWGNYGYTF. The DNA for the CDR3 is TGTGCCAGCAGCTTATGGGGGAACTATGGCTACACCTTC.

CDR3 bases: TGTGCCAGCCGTCTTAGGGAGTCGGGTCAGCCCCAGCATTTT. This encodes CASRLRESGQPQHF. This chain connects TRBV6-1 to TRBJ1-5, with D uncertain. The V and J ends lost 8 bases and 6 bases respectively, with 17 bases between them. Germline assignment: CDR1 MNHNS and CDR2 SASEGT. There are 14 residues in the CDR3.

This rearrangement joins TRBV12-5 to TRBJ2-1; TRBD2 matches 8 bases. V lost 5 bases, J lost 3 bases, and 12 bases stayed unmatched. Looked up from germline, CDR1 is LGHNT and CDR2 is FRNRAP. CDR3 length equals 17 residues. The CDR3 bases are TGTGCTAGTGGTGAGACTAGCGTCCCTGGGGGCTACAATGAGCAGTTCTTC. Translation gives CASGETSVPGGYNEQFF. Using reference TRBV12-5 and TRBJ2-1 for the parts outside the CDR3, the full variable domain is DARVTQTPRHKVTEMGQEVTMRCQPILGHNTVFWYRQTMMQGLELLAYFRNRAPLDDSGMPKDRFSAEMPDATLATLKIQPSEPRDSAVYFCASGETSVPGGYNEQFFGPGTRLTVL.